This T cell receptor beta chain was found in a study of blood T cell repertoires in COVID-19. Study in general: Collection of acute and convalescent COVID-19 samples took place in the United States, Italy and Spain.

Some clones are missing from TCRdb's copy, which holds only in-frame ones; the method was immunoSEQ multiplex PCR. The data show 300,000 to 400,000 clones, around 92% seen once. The CDR3 is 13 residues long. The V end lost 2 bases, the J end lost 3 bases, and 8 bases lay between the germline ends. The germline V gene encodes CDR1 MNHEY and CDR2 SMNVEV (reference sequence). In Seattle, patients joined the study during active infection and were tracked longitudinally. Sequenced sample: peripheral blood. This receptor was taken from a woman aged 25 to 39 with COVID-19, enrolled during active disease. This chain uses TRBV27 with TRBJ2-7; tentative D call: TRBD1 (5 bases). CDR3 amino acids: CASSLRQGYEQYF. The DNA for the CDR3 is TGTGCCAGCAGTTTAAGGCAGGGCTACGAGCAGTACTTC.